The 28 T cell receptor beta chains listed next were all sequenced from one sample in a study of blood T cell repertoires in COVID-19. This table comes from immunoSEQ multiplex PCR, and its TCRdb copy is limited to in-frame clones, with some not included. This sample has about 170,000 clones, with about 88% found just once. The sequenced sample was peripheral blood. The receptors derive from a woman of 80 years or more in a cohort sampled during active or convalescent COVID-19.

The chain links TRBV27 to TRBJ2-1, with a tentative D call TRBD2 (6 bases). This CDR3 spans 14 amino acids. V was shortened by 5 bases and J by 2 bases, with 10 bases between the two germline ends. The germline V gene has CDR1 MNHEY and CDR2 SMNVEV (reference sequence). In DNA form, the CDR3 reads TGTGCCAGCAGTCCGGCGGGGCCCTACAATGAGCAGTTCTTC. This sequence encodes CASSPAGPYNEQFF.

The V gene is TRBV21-1, the J gene TRBJ2-7; TRBD2 was called by the table and not checked on the DNA. TRBV21-1 is noted as a pseudogene. CDR3 length: 14 residues. The CDR3 coding sequence is TGTGCCAGCAGCAAAGTTCGAGGGACCTACGAGCAGTACTTC. The encoded protein is CASSKVRGTYEQYF.

The chain is built from TRBV21-1 and TRBJ2-7; TRBD2 is the table's D call and was not checked against the DNA. TRBV21-1 has pseudogene status. The CDR3 runs 15 residues. CDR3 sequence (DNA): TGTGCCAGCAGCCCTTTACCCTCCGGGGTCTACGAGCAGTACTTC. Its translation: CASSPLPSGVYEQYF.

The rearrangement uses TRBV5-1 and TRBJ2-7; possible D gene TRBD1, 6 bases. Trimming took off 0 bases at V and 0 bases at J, with 10 bases between the two ends. Germline V gene data show CDR1 as SGHRS and CDR2 as YFSETQ. The CDR3 runs to 15 residues. DNA of the CDR3: TGCGCCAGCAGCTTGGGGGACAAGTCCTCCTACGAGCAGTACGTC. It yields the protein CASSLGDKSSYEQYV.

The chain couples TRBV7-6 to TRBJ1-4; 7 bases are shared with TRBD1. CDR1 SGHVS and CDR2 FNYEAQ come from the germline V gene. This CDR3 is built from 14 residues. Trimming took 5 bases from V and 13 from J; bases not matched to a gene: 13. The CDR3 sequence: CASSPGTAMEGLFF. The CDR3 DNA follows: TGTGCCAGCAGCCCCGGGACAGCCATGGAAGGACTGTTTTTT.

This chain joins TRBV5-6 and TRBJ2-7, with TRBD1 matching 8 bases. The CDR3 is 16 residues long. Germline V gene data show CDR1 as SGHDT and CDR2 as YYEEEE. V lost 1 base and J lost 4; bases outside the gene matches: 10. For the CDR3, the DNA is TGTGCCAGCAGCTTGACGAGGTTGAACAGGGGGTACGAGCAGTACGTC. Its translation is CASSLTRLNRGYEQYV.

This chain links TRBV3-1 (or the pseudogene TRBV3-2) with TRBJ1-3; 12 positions agree with TRBD1. Germline V CDR1 and CDR2: LGHDT, YNNKEL (reference sequence). The CDR3 is 20 residues long. Losses at the gene ends were 4 bases for V and 0 bases for J; bases not matched to a gene: 13. For the CDR3, the DNA is TGTGCCAGCAGCCGCGGACGGGGGACAGGGGGCTATCACTCTGGAAACACCATATATTTT. Its protein product is CASSRGRGTGGYHSGNTIYF.

The CDR3 loop is CASSQDGGGSNEKLFF. CDR3 bases: TGCGCCAGCAGCCAAGATGGGGGCGGCAGTAATGAAAAACTGTTTTTT. The chain couples TRBV4-3 to TRBJ1-4, with a tentative D call TRBD1 (6 bases). The germline V gene encodes CDR1 LGHNA and CDR2 YSLEER. V was cut by 0 bases and J by 4 bases, with 12 bases left in between. CDR3 length: 16 residues.

The chain recombines TRBV12-1 with TRBJ2-3; whether TRBD2, the table's D call, matches the DNA was not checked. TRBV12-1 is listed as a pseudogene. The CDR3 length is 14 residues. The CDR3 loop reads CAIEREASTDTQYF. In nucleotides, the CDR3 is TGTGCCATTGAGCGGGAGGCTAGCACAGATACGCAGTATTTT.

V usage is TRBV6-5 and J usage is TRBJ2-5; D possibly corresponds to TRBD2 (6 bases). V was cut by 6 bases and J by 4 bases, with 18 bases left in between. Germline V gene lookup returns CDR1 MNHEY and CDR2 SVGAGI. This CDR3 spans 15 amino acids. The CDR3 region is CASRTRREEGETQYF. The CDR3 coding sequence is TGTGCCAGCAGAACCAGGAGGGAGGAGGGAGAGACCCAGTACTTC.

This chain joins TRBV2 and TRBJ2-2; 9 nucleotides agree with TRBD2. The CDR3 spans 14 residues. V was clipped by 6 bases and J by 4 bases; unmatched bases: 3. The germline V gene has CDR1 SNHLY and CDR2 FYNNEI. The CDR3 DNA follows: TGTGCCAGCAGCAGAGCGGGAGGCACCGGGGAGCTGTTTTTT. Translated: CASSRAGGTGELFF.

The V and J genes are TRBV3-1 (or the pseudogene TRBV3-2) and TRBJ2-1; TRBD2 agrees at 13 bases. After removal of 4 bases from V and 10 bases from J, the junction contained 10 bases not matched to a gene. The CDR3 is 16 amino acids. From germline, CDR1 is LGHDT and CDR2 YNNKEL (reference sequence). The CDR3, as DNA: TGTGCCAGCAGCCCCTTACTAGCGGGAGGGTCTTTGGAGCAGTTCTTC. It is translated as CASSPLLAGGSLEQFF.

This rearrangement joins TRBV11-2 to TRBJ1-1; weak D call: TRBD1 (6 bases). V lost 2 bases and J lost 4, with 8 bases in between. Per germline, CDR1 SGHAT and CDR2 FQNNGV. CDR3 size: 13 residues. Written as DNA, the CDR3 is TGTGCCAGCAGCTTACAGGGGATCACTGAAGCTTTCTTT. It codes for CASSLQGITEAFF.

The chain combines TRBV18 with TRBJ1-3; 7 nucleotides agree with TRBD1. The CDR3 has 14 residues. Germline CDR1 is KGHSH and CDR2 is LQKENI. After removal of 6 bases from V and 5 bases from J, the junction contained 7 bases not matched to a gene. The CDR3 protein is CASSPDRVRNTIYF. Written as DNA, the CDR3 is TGTGCCAGCTCGCCAGACAGGGTTCGAAACACCATATATTTT.

The gene calls are TRBV4-2 and TRBJ2-1, with TRBD2 matching over 9 bases. This CDR3 spans 16 amino acids. The V segment lost 0 bases and the J segment 4 bases; nucleotides outside the gene matches: 4. Germline-derived CDR1 and CDR2 are LGHNA and YNFKEQ. CDR3 residues: CASSQEASGAYNEQFF. CDR3 DNA: TGTGCCAGCAGCCAAGAGGCTAGCGGGGCTTACAATGAGCAGTTCTTC.

The chain links TRBV29-1 to TRBJ1-5; D not certain. Per germline, CDR1 SQVTM and CDR2 ANQGSEA. The CDR3 has 12 residues. Trimming cost V 4 bases and J 11 bases, with 15 bases left between them. CDR3 DNA: TGCAGCGTTGGAGTAGGATCGGAGGCCCAGCATTTT. Amino acids: CSVGVGSEAQHF.

The chain recombines TRBV5-8 with TRBJ1-5; possible D gene TRBD1, 5 bases. From germline, CDR1 is SGHTS and CDR2 YDEGEE. The CDR3 loop spans 15 amino acids. Trimming shortened V by 1 base and J by 0 bases, and 8 bases separated the two germline ends. In DNA form, the CDR3 reads TGTGCCAGCAGCTTGAGGGGTTATAGCAATCAGCCCCAGCATTTT. Translated: CASSLRGYSNQPQHF.

This clone showed up just a few times. The rearrangement links TRBV19 to TRBJ1-5; D unresolved. CDR3 length: 15 residues. Between the trimmed V and J ends, which lost 5 bases and 3 bases, there was a span of 14 bases. The V gene's germline CDR1 is LNHDA and CDR2 SQIVND (reference sequence). CDR3: CASSPQRGNNQPQHF. CDR3 bases: TGTGCCAGTAGTCCCCAACGGGGAAACAATCAGCCCCAGCATTTT.

With respect to this clone: At one end the junction does not follow the germline gene, possibly because of a read error. This chain uses TRBV6-1 with TRBJ1-1; TRBD1 might be the D (5 bases). The CDR3 consists of 15 residues. Per the germline V gene, CDR1 is MNHNS and CDR2 is SASEGT. The CDR3 loop is CASREPGGRNTEAFF. In DNA, the CDR3 is TGTGCCAGCCGTGAACCCGGGGGACGGAACACTGAAGCTTTCTTT.

The genes are TRBV2 and TRBJ1-4; a possible D gene is TRBD1 (6 bases). The CDR3 extends over 15 amino acids. Between the trimmed V and J ends, which lost 6 bases and 0 bases, there was a span of 11 bases. The V gene's germline CDR1 is SNHLY and CDR2 FYNNEI. CDR3 loop: CASRRSGATNEKLFF. Here the CDR3 DNA reads TGTGCCAGCAGGAGGTCAGGGGCAACTAATGAAAAACTGTTTTTT.

The gene calls are TRBV6-2 or TRBV6-3 and TRBJ1-2; D may be TRBD1 (5 bases). Germline V CDR1 and CDR2: MNHEY, SVGEGT. This CDR3 is 13 amino acids long. The V gene lost 4 bases and the J gene lost 4 bases, with 10 bases spanning the gap. This chain's CDR3 is CASSSEGIYGYTF. Here the CDR3 DNA reads TGTGCCAGCAGTTCGGAGGGGATCTATGGCTACACCTTC.

The chain recombines TRBV28 with TRBJ1-5; D remains unclear. CDR3 length equals 12 residues. Trimming stripped 6 bases from V and 0 bases from J, with 3 bases between. Per germline, CDR1 MDHEN and CDR2 SYDVKM. The CDR3 here is CASSRSNQPQHF. The CDR3 DNA sequence: TGTGCCAGCAGCCGTAGCAATCAGCCCCAGCATTTT.

J is TRBJ2-2 and V is TRBV10-1, with TRBD2 identical over 15 bases. CDR3 length: 19 residues. CDR1 is WNHNN, CDR2 SYGVQD, per germline (reference sequence). J was trimmed by 0 bases and V by 5 bases; bases with no gene match: 7. CDR3 region: CASSKGLAGGIPNTGELFF. The CDR3 DNA reads TGCGCCAGCAGTAAGGGACTAGCGGGGGGAATCCCGAACACCGGGGAGCTGTTTTTT.

This chain joins TRBV19 and TRBJ1-2; 7 nucleotides line up with TRBD1. Germline V gives CDR1 LNHDA, CDR2 SQIVND (reference sequence). There are 13 residues in the CDR3. After removal of 3 bases from V and 7 bases from J, the junction contained 5 bases not matched to a gene. This CDR3 is CASSINGDSGYTF. For the CDR3, the DNA is TGTGCCAGTAGTATTAACGGGGACAGTGGCTACACCTTC. The complete variable domain, with remaining parts taken from reference TRBV19 and TRBJ1-2, reads DGGITQSPKYLFRKEGQNVTLSCEQNLNHDAMYWYRQDPGQGLRLIYYSQIVNDFQKGDIAEGYSVSREKKESFPLTVTSAQKNPTAFYLCASSINGDSGYTFGSGTRLTVV.

CDR3 coding DNA: TGTGCCAGCAGGAAGGGAGTTGACTATGGCTACACCTTC. It specifies CASRKGVDYGYTF. V and J are TRBV7-2 and TRBJ1-2; D is uncertain. The CDR3 loop spans 13 amino acids. Trimming took 6 bases from V and 3 from J, leaving 11 bases between them. CDR1 is SGHTA, CDR2 FQGNSA, per germline. Filled out from reference TRBV7-2 and TRBJ1-2, the complete variable domain reads GAGVSQSPSNKVTEKGKDVELRCDPISGHTALYWYRQSLGQGLEFLIYFQGNSAPDKSGLPSDRFSAERTGGSVSTLTIQRTQQEDSAVYLCASRKGVDYGYTFGSGTRLTVV.

V and J are TRBV9 and TRBJ1-1; D is undetermined. From germline, CDR1 is SGDLS and CDR2 YYNGEE. The V gene lost 3 bases and the J gene lost 5 bases, with 8 bases spanning the gap. The CDR3 contains 12 residues. Here the CDR3 reads CASSAGETEAFF. In DNA, the CDR3 is TGTGCCAGCAGCGCCGGGGAGACTGAAGCTTTCTTT.

The chain combines TRBV15 with TRBJ2-7, with D unclear. V was trimmed by 5 bases and J by 1 base, leaving 15 bases between them. The CDR3 contains 15 residues. CDR1 is LNHNV, CDR2 YYDKDF, per germline (reference sequence). CDR3 region: CATSPTPGTSYEQYF. The CDR3 DNA reads as TGTGCCACCAGCCCGACACCAGGAACTTCCTACGAGCAGTACTTC.

The CDR3 loop is CASNKWGGPETQYF. CDR3 nucleotide sequence: TGTGCCAGCAACAAGTGGGGAGGGCCAGAGACCCAGTACTTC. This chain joins TRBV11-3 and TRBJ2-5, with 7 bases aligning to TRBD2. CDR1 is SGHNT, CDR2 YENEEA, per germline. V lost 7 bases and J lost 4; bases outside the gene matches: 9. This CDR3 is 14 amino acids long.